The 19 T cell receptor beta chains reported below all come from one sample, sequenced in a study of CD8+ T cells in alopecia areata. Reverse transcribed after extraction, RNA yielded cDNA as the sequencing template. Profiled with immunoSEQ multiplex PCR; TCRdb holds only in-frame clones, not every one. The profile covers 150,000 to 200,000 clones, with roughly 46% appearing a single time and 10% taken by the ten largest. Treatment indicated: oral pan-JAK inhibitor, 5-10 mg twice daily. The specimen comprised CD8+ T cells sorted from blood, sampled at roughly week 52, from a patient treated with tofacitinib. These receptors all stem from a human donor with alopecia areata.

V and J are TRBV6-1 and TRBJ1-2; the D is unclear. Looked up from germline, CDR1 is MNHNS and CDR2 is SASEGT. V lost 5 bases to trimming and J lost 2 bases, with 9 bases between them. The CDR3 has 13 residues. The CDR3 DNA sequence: TGTGCCAGCAGTCCGACGAGGAACTATGGCTACACCTTC. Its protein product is CASSPTRNYGYTF.

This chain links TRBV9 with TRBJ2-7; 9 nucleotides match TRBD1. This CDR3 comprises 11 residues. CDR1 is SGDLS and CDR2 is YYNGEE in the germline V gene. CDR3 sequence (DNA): TGTGCCAGCAGCGCCGGGACAGGGATGTCCGTC. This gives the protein CASSAGTGMSV.

CDR3 coding DNA: TGTGCCAGCAGTCCTACAGGGGCTAATTCACCCCTCCACTTT. Translated, it gives CASSPTGANSPLHF. The V call is TRBV27, the J call TRBJ1-6; 7 nucleotides align to TRBD1. The CDR3 runs to 14 residues. Trimming removed 5 bases from V and 6 bases from J; junction bases left unmatched: 4. The V gene's germline CDR1 is MNHEY and CDR2 SMNVEV (reference sequence).

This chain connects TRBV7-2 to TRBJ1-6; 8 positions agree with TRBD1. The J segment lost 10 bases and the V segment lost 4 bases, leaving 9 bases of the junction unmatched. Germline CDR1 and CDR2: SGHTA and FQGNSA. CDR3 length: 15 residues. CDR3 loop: CASSSEWQGASPLHF. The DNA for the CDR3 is TGTGCCAGCAGCTCCGAATGGCAGGGGGCCTCACCCCTCCACTTT.

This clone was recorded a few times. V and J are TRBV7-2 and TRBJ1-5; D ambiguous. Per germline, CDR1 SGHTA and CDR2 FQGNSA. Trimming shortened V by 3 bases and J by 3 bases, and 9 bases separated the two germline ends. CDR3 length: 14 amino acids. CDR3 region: CASSLLAPNQPQHF. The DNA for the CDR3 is TGTGCCAGCAGCTTGCTGGCCCCCAATCAGCCCCAGCATTTT.

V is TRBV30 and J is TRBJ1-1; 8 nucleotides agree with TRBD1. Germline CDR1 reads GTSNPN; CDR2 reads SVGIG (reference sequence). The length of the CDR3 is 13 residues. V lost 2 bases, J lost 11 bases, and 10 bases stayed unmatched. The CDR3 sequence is CAWSYERTGWAFF. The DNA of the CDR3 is TGTGCCTGGAGTTATGAACGGACAGGGTGGGCTTTCTTT.

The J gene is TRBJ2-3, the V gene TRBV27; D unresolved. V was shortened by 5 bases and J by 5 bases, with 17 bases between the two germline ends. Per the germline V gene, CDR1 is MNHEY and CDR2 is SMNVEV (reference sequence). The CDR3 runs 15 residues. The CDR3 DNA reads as TGTGCCAGCAGTCCCACGTCCTCATTGATAGATACGCAGTATTTT. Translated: CASSPTSSLIDTQYF.

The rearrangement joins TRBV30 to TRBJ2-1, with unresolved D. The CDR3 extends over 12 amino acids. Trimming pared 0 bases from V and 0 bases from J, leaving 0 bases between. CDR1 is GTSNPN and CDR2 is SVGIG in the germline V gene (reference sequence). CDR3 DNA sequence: TGTGCCTGGAGTGTCTCCTACAATGAGCAGTTCTTC. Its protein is CAWSVSYNEQFF.

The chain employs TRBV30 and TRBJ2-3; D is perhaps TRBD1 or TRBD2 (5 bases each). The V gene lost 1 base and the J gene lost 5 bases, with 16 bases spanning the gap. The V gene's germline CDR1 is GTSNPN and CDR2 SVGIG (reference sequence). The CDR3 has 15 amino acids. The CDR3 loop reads CAWSGGTRGEDTQYF. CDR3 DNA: TGTGCCTGGAGTGGTGGTACCAGAGGGGAAGATACGCAGTATTTT.

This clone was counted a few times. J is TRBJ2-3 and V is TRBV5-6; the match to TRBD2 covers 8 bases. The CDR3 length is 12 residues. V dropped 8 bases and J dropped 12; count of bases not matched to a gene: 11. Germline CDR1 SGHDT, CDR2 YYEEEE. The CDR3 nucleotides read TGTGCCAGTAGCAACCCGGGACTAGGTCAGTATTTT. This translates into CASSNPGLGQYF.

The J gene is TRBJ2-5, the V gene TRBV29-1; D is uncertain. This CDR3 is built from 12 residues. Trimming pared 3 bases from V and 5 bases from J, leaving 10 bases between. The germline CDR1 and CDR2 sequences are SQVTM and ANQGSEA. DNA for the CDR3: TGCAGCGTTGACCCGGGTCAGGAGACCCAGTACTTC. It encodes CSVDPGQETQYF.

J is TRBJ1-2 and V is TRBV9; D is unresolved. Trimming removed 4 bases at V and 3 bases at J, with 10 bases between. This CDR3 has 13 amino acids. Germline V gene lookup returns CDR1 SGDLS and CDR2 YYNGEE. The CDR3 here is CASSTRQYYGYTF. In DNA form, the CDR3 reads TGTGCCAGCAGCACCCGACAATACTATGGCTACACCTTC.

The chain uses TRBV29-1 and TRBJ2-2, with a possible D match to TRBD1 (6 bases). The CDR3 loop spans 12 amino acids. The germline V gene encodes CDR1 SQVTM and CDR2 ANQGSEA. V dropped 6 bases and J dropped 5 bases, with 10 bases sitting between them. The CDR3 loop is CSVPGQTGELFF. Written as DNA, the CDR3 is TGCAGCGTCCCAGGACAGACCGGGGAGCTGTTTTTT.

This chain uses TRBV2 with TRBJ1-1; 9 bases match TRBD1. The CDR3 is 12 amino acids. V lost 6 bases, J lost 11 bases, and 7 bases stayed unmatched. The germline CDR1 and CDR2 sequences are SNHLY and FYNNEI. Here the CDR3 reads CASRGRDRAAFF. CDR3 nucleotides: TGTGCCAGCAGGGGCCGGGACAGGGCGGCTTTCTTT.

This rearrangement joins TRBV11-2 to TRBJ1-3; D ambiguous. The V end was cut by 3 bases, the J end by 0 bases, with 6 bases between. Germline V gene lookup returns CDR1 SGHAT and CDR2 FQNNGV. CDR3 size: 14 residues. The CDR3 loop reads CASSFGNSGNTIYF. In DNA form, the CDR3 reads TGTGCCAGCAGCTTTGGAAACTCTGGAAACACCATATATTTT.

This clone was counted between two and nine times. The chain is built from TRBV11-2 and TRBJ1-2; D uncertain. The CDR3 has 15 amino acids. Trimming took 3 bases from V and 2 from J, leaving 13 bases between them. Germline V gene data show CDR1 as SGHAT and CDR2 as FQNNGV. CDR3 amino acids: CASSFSTGINYGYTF. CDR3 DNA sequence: TGTGCCAGCAGCTTCTCTACCGGGATCAACTATGGCTACACCTTC.

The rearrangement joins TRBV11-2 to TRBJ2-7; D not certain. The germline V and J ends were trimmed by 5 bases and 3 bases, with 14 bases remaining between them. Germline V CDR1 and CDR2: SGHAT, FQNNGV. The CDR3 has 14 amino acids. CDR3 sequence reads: CASSPYPDFYEQYF. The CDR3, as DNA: TGTGCCAGCAGCCCCTACCCCGACTTCTACGAGCAGTACTTC.

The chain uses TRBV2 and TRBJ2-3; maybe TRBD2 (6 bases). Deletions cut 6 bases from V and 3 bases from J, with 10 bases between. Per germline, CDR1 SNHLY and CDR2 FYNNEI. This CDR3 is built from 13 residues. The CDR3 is CASSGGTTDTQYF. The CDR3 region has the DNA TGTGCCAGCAGCGGCGGGACGACAGATACGCAGTATTTT.

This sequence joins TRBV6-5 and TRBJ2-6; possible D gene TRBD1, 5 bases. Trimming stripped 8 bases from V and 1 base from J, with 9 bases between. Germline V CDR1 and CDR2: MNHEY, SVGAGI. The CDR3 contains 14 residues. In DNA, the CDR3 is TGTGCCAGCGGCAGGGTTTCTGGGGCCAACGTCCTGACTTTC. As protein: CASGRVSGANVLTF.